This T cell receptor (beta chain) was found in a study of cytomegalovirus exposure and HLA in healthy donors. Study observations and caveats: Some V segments (TRBV6-2 and TRBV6-3 among them) were excluded as indistinguishable. Looking again later, the authors saw that most CMV-associated TCR beta chains seemed HLA-restricted. In a later analysis, at a false discovery rate of 0.05, roughly 17,000 TCR beta sequences matched HLA alleles. According to a later analysis, donors in an Asian-associated ancestry cluster reportedly had fewer N-insertions than the roughly 670-donor mean.

V trimming: 2 bases; J trimming: 7 bases; junction bases outside the gene matches: 4. This CDR3 is 14 amino acids long. The V gene's germline CDR1 is MNHEY and CDR2 SVGAGI. Use of 60 Vbeta and 13 Jbeta primers characterized the PCR. Measured with immunoSEQ multiplex PCR; TCRdb has only the in-frame clones, and not every one. The table lists fewer than 150,000 clones, 65% to 80% of them singletons. In this sample, this clone turned up a few times. Its target is unknown. Sequenced material: PBMCs. The gene calls are TRBV6-5 and TRBJ2-7; 11 nucleotides match TRBD1. This sequence originates from a man aged 40-49 years in good health and CMV-seronegative. The chain's CDR3 is CASSYGQGAGEQYF. The CDR3 DNA sequence: TGTGCCAGCAGTTACGGACAGGGGGCGGGGGAGCAGTACTTC.